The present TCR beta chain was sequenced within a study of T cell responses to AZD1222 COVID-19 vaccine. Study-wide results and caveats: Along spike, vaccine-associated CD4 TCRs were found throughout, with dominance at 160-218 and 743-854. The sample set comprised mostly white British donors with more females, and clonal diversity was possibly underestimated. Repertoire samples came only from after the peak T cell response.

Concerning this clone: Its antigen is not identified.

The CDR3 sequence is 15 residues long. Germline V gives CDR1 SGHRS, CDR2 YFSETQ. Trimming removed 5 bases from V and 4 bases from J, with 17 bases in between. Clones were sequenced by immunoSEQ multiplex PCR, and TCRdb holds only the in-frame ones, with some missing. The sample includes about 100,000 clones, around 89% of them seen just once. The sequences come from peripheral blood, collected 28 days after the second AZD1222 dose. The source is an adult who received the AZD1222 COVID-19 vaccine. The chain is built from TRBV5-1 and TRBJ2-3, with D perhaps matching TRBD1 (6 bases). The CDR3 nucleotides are TGCGCCAGCAGTTCCGGGACATCAAGGCCAGATACGCAGTATTTT. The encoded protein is CASSSGTSRPDTQYF.